This T cell receptor (beta chain) was documented in a study of T-cell reconstitution after alpha-beta-depleted transplantation in children. This clonotype was counted at least ten times. Unique molecular identifiers tagged the TCRbeta library. TCRdb fed the PCR reads into MiXCR, producing one record per CDR3 protein. The sample lists about 580,000 distinct CDR3 sequences; about 21% were seen once. The sample consisted of PBMCs, mostly from graft donor cells, taken 360 days after TCRalphabeta/CD19-depleted stem cell transplant. The sequence was obtained from a boy under two years old who had a stem cell transplant for acute myeloid leukemia, so the T cells may come from the graft donor.

This CDR3 reads CASSPGTGRTGELFF. CDR3 DNA sequence: TGTGCCAGCAGTCCCGGGACAGGGAGAACCGGGGAGCTGTTTTTT. This chain uses TRBV5-6 with TRBJ2-2; 9 bases match TRBD1. The CDR3 consists of 15 residues. CDR1 and CDR2 from the germline V gene are SGHDT and YYEEEE. Germline trimming cut 5 bases from V and 5 bases from J; bases unmatched to any gene: 7.